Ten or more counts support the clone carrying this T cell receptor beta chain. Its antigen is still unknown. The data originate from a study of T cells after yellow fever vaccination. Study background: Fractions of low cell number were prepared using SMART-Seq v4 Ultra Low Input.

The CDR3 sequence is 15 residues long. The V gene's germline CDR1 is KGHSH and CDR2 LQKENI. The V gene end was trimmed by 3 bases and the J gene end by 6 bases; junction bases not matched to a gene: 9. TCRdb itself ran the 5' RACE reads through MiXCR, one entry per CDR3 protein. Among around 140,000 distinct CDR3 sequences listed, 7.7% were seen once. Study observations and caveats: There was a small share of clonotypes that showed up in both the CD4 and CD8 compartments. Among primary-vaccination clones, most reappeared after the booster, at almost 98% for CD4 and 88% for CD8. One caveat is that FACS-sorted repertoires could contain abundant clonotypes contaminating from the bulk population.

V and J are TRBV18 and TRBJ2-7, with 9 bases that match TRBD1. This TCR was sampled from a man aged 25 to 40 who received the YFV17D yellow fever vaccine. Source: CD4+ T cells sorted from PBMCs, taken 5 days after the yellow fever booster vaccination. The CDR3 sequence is CASSPSGTGLSEQYF. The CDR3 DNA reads TGTGCCAGCTCACCGTCGGGGACAGGGTTGAGCGAGCAGTACTTC.